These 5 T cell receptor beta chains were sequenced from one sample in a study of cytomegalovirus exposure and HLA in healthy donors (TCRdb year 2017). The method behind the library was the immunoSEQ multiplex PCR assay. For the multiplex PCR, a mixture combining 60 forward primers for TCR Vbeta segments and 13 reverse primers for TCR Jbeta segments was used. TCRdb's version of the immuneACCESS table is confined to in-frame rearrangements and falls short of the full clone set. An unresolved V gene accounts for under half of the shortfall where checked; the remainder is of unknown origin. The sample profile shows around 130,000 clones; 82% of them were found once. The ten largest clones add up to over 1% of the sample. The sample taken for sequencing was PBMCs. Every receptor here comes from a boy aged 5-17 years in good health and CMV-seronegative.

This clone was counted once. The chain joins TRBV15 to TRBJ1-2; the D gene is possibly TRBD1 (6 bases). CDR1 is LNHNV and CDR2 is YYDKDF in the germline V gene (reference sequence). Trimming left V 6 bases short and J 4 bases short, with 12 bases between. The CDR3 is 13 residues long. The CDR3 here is CATRNTGTYGYTF. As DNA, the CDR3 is TGTGCCACCAGGAACACAGGGACCTATGGCTACACCTTC.

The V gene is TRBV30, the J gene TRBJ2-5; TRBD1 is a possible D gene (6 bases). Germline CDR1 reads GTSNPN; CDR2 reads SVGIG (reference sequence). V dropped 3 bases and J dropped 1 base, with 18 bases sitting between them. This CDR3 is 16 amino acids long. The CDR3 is CAWSVMRTEVQETQYF. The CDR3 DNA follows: TGTGCCTGGAGCGTAATGAGGACAGAGGTCCAAGAGACCCAGTACTTC.

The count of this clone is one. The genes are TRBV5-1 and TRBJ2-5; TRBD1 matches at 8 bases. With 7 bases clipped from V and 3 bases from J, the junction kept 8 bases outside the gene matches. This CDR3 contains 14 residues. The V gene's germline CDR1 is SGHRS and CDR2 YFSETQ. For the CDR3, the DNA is TGCGCCAGCTCCCACGGGACAGGAGAAGAGACCCAGTACTTC. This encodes CASSHGTGEETQYF.

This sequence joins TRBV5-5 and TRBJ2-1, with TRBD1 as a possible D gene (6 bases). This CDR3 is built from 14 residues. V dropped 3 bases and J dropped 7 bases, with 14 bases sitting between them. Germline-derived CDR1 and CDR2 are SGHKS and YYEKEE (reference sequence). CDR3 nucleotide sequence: TGTGCCAGCAGCTCACCCAGGGGTAAGAATGAGCAGTTCTTC. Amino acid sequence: CASSSPRGKNEQFF.

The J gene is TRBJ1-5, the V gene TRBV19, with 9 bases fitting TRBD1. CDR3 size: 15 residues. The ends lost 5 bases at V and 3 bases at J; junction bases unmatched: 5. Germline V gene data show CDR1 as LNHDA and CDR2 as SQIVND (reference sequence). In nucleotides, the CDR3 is TGTGCCAGTAGTGTGGGGACAGGGTTCAATCAGCCCCAGCATTTT. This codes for CASSVGTGFNQPQHF. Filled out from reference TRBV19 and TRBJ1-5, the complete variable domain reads DGGITQSPKYLFRKEGQNVTLSCEQNLNHDAMYWYRQDPGQGLRLIYYSQIVNDFQKGDIAEGYSVSREKKESFPLTVTSAQKNPTAFYLCASSVGTGFNQPQHFGDGTRLSIL.